Given below is one TCR beta chain in context. Its antigen remains unknown. The data originate from a study of T cell responses to AZD1222 COVID-19 vaccine. Study-wide points: Repertoires were obtained solely post-peak T cell response.

Method: immunoSEQ multiplex PCR; TCRdb's copy keeps in-frame clones and lacks some. Here the sample spans 50,000 to 65,000 clones, about nine tenths being singletons. Germline V CDR1 and CDR2: SGHTA, FQGNSA. Between the trimmed V and J ends, which lost 1 base and 0 bases, there was a span of 13 bases. The CDR3 runs to 16 residues. The TCR originated in an adult who received the MenACWY meningococcal vaccine as a control. Sequenced material: peripheral blood, taken 28 days after the second dose of the MenACWY control vaccine. The V gene is TRBV7-2, the J gene TRBJ2-7; no definite D call. CDR3 region: CASSLVPLGSSYEQYF. The DNA for the CDR3 is TGTGCCAGCAGCTTAGTCCCCCTGGGTTCCTCCTACGAGCAGTACTTC.